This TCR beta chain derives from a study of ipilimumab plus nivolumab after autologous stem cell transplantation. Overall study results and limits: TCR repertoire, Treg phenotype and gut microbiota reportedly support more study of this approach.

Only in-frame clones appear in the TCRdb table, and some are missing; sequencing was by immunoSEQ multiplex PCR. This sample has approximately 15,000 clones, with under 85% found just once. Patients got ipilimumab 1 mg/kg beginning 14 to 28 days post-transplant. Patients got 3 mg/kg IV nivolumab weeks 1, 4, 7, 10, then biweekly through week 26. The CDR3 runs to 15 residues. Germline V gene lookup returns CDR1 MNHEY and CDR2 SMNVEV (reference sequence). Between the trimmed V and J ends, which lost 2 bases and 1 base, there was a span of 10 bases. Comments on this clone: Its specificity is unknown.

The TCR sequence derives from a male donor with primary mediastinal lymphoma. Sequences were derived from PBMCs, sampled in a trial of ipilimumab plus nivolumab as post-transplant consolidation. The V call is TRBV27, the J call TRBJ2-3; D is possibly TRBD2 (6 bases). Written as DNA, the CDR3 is TGTGCCAGCAGTTTAAGGGACTGGGGCACAGATACGCAGTATTTT. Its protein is CASSLRDWGTDTQYF.